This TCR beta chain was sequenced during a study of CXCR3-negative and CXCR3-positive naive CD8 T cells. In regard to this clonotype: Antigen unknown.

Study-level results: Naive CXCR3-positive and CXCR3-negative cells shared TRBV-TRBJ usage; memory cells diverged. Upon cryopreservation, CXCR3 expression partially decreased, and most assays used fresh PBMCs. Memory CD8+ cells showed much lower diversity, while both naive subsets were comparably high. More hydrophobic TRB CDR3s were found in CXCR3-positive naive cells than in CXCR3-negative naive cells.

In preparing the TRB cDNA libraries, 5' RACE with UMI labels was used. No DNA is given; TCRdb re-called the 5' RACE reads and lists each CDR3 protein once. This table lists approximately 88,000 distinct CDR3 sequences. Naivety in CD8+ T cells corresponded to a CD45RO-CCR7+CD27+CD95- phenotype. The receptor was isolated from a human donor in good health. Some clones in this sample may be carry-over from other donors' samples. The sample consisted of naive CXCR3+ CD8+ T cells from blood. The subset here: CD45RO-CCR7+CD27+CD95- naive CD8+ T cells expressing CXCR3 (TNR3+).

The chain's CDR3 is CASSPSRSSYNEQFF. The chain has TRBV14 and TRBJ2-1. Germline V gives CDR1 SGHDN, CDR2 FVKESK. The CDR3 covers 15 residues. Combining the CDR3 with reference TRBV14 and TRBJ2-1 gives the whole variable domain EAGVTQFPSHSVIEKGQTVTLRCDPISGHDNLYWYRRVMGKEIKFLLHFVKESKQDESGMPNNRFLAERTGGTYSTLKVQPAELEDSGVYFCASSPSRSSYNEQFFGPGTRLTVL.